Shown below are 14 T cell receptor beta chains from a single sample sequenced in a study of human T cells and chemical hapten exposure (dated by TCRdb to 2020 to 2022). Library preparation used RACE. Sequencing instrument: NextSeq 500. The public reads were reprocessed in TCRdb via fastp at Q25 and MiXCR, keeping in-frame beta chains. Merged by CDR3 protein, the rows form single entries marked with the most common genes and DNA. In this sample the table shows around 380,000 distinct CDR3 sequences, roughly 4.8% of which occur a single time. The ten largest clones represent 2% to 2.5% of the sample. Read against the paper, the sample's time point label means: patch test 1, 2 weeks after DPC sensitization. The treatment or condition label of this sample denotes: therapeutic diphenylcyclopropenone sensitization with weekly scalp DPC. This specimen was whole blood, taken in connection with sensitization to the hapten diphenylcyclopropenone (DPC). The receptors were sampled from a woman aged 50 to 60 with alopecia areata. Some clones in this sample may be carry-over from other donors' samples.

This clonotype was seen a handful of times. The chain couples TRBV20-1 to TRBJ1-6, with D unclear. Deletions cut 4 bases from V and 9 bases from J, with 10 bases between. The CDR3 has 12 amino acids. Germline values: CDR1 DFQATT, CDR2 SNEGSKA (reference sequence). CDR3 region: CSATKRGSPLHF. CDR3 in DNA: TGCAGTGCTACTAAGCGGGGTTCACCCCTCCACTTT.

This chain links TRBV12-3 or TRBV12-4 with TRBJ2-7; D not resolved. The ends were cut back, 4 bases at V and 3 bases at J, with 10 bases in the middle. The CDR3 length is 13 residues. CDR3 nucleotides: TGTGCCAGCAGTTCAGGCGGAAACTACGAGCAGTACTTC. Its translation: CASSSGGNYEQYF.

There are a few counts of this clonotype. The rearrangement joins TRBV7-9 to TRBJ1-3, with TRBD1 as a possible D gene (6 bases). The V end was cut by 5 bases, the J end by 4 bases, with 18 bases between. CDR1 SEHNR and CDR2 FQNEAQ come from the germline V gene (reference sequence). The CDR3 contains 16 residues. CDR3 in DNA: TGTGCCAGCAGCATGACAGGAGGCAAGTCCGGAAACACCATATATTTT. Translated, it gives CASSMTGGKSGNTIYF.

This clonotype appeared many times. The chain combines TRBV28 with TRBJ2-1, with D hard to call. There are 13 residues in the CDR3. The germline V and J ends were trimmed by 8 bases and 8 bases, with 16 bases remaining between them. CDR1 is MDHEN and CDR2 is SYDVKM in the germline V gene. The CDR3 DNA follows: TGTGCCAGCCGTCCGCTGGATACCGATGAGCAGTTCTTC. This sequence encodes CASRPLDTDEQFF.

This clonotype was seen a few times. The V gene is TRBV7-2, the J gene TRBJ2-5, with TRBD2 matching over 11 bases. The CDR3 consists of 16 residues. Germline CDR1 SGHTA, CDR2 FQGNSA. Trimming removed 5 bases from V and 2 bases from J; junction bases left unmatched: 7. Here the CDR3 DNA reads TGTGCCAGCAGCCATTGGACTAGCGGGCTTCAAGAGACCCAGTACTTC. Protein: CASSHWTSGLQETQYF.

This clonotype was counted many times. The chain recombines TRBV6-6 with TRBJ2-2; TRBD2 might be the D (5 bases). The length of the CDR3 is 12 residues. CDR1 MNHNY and CDR2 SVGAGI come from the germline V gene (reference sequence). Trimming removed 7 bases at V and 7 bases at J, with 10 bases between. CDR3 region: CASTQRGGELFF. In nucleotides, the CDR3 is TGTGCCAGCACCCAACGGGGCGGGGAGCTGTTTTTT.

This clonotype was counted a single time. This sequence may be a read error, since a much larger clone differs from it by one base. The gene calls are TRBV11-2 and TRBJ1-2, with a weak D call TRBD1 (5 bases). In germline, CDR1 is SGHAT, CDR2 FQNNGV. V was trimmed by 3 bases and J by 4 bases, leaving 15 bases between them. The CDR3 spans 15 residues. This CDR3 is CASSFGASTLYGYTF. The CDR3 nucleotides are TGTGCCAGCAGCTTTGGGGCCTCCACCCTCTATGGCTACACCTTC.

V gene TRBV30 combines with J gene TRBJ2-1; D tentatively reads TRBD1 or TRBD2 (5 bases each). The CDR3 length is 15 residues. V was trimmed by 0 bases and J by 6 bases, leaving 15 bases between them. From germline, CDR1 is GTSNPN and CDR2 SVGIG (reference sequence). The CDR3 region is CAWSVQVAGANEQFF. Here the CDR3 DNA reads TGTGCCTGGAGTGTACAGGTAGCCGGGGCCAATGAGCAGTTCTTC.

In its sample, this clonotype was seen a few times. The chain joins TRBV20-1 to TRBJ2-7; D is unresolved. The CDR3 sequence is 13 residues long. Trimming left V 7 bases short and J 0 bases short, with 13 bases between. Germline lookup yields CDR1 DFQATT and CDR2 SNEGSKA (reference sequence). For the CDR3, the DNA is TGCAGTGGGGCAATAGAGGTCTCCTACGAGCAGTACTTC. Residues: CSGAIEVSYEQYF.

This clonotype was seen at least ten times. The chain uses TRBV6-5 and TRBJ2-1, with D uncertain. CDR3 size: 15 residues. V lost 0 bases, J lost 4 bases, and 10 bases lay in between. Germline-derived CDR1 and CDR2 are MNHEY and SVGAGI. The CDR3 DNA reads TGTGCCAGCAGTTACTCGTTCGAAGAGTACAATGAGCAGTTCTTC. Translation gives CASSYSFEEYNEQFF.

This clonotype was detected ten times or more. The CDR3 is CATSDLNGINEQFF. The CDR3, as DNA: TGTGCCACCAGTGATTTAAACGGGATCAATGAGCAGTTCTTC. The rearrangement links TRBV24-1 to TRBJ2-1; tentative D call: TRBD2 (5 bases). Germline lookup yields CDR1 KGHDR and CDR2 SFDVKD. The CDR3 is 14 amino acids. V was cut by 1 base and J by 6 bases, with 9 bases left in between.

The gene calls are TRBV9 and TRBJ2-7; 8 bases line up with TRBD1. The junction had 3 bases not matched to a gene; V was cut back by 0 bases and J by 7 bases. The CDR3 consists of 13 residues. Per the germline V gene, CDR1 is SGDLS and CDR2 is YYNGEE. CDR3 bases: TGTGCCAGCAGCGTAGGGACAGGGCAGGAGCAGTACTTC. Translation: CASSVGTGQEQYF.

This clonotype has more than one count but fewer than ten. The chain joins TRBV12-3 or TRBV12-4 to TRBJ2-7, with D perhaps being TRBD1 or TRBD2 (5 bases each). V shed 5 bases and J shed 11 bases, with 16 bases lying between them. The CDR3 length is 12 residues. In DNA form, the CDR3 reads TGTGCCAGCAGTATCGGGGACCGTTTGGAGTACTTC. This sequence encodes CASSIGDRLEYF.

This clonotype was detected a few times. As DNA, the CDR3 is TGTGCCACCAGCAGAGTCAGGGAGTTGAACACTGAAGCTTTCTTT. The encoded protein is CATSRVRELNTEAFF. The V and J genes are TRBV15 and TRBJ1-1; a possible D gene is TRBD1 (5 bases). Trimming took off 1 base at V and 0 bases at J, with 9 bases between the two ends. There are 15 residues in the CDR3. Germline CDR1 reads LNHNV; CDR2 reads YYDKDF (reference sequence). Based on the CDR3 plus reference TRBV15 and TRBJ1-1, the full variable domain is DAMVIQNPRYQVTQFGKPVTLSCSQTLNHNVMYWYQQKSSQAPKLLFHYYDKDFNNEADTPDNFQSRRPNTSFCFLDIRSPGLGDTAMYLCATSRVRELNTEAFFGQGTRLTVV.